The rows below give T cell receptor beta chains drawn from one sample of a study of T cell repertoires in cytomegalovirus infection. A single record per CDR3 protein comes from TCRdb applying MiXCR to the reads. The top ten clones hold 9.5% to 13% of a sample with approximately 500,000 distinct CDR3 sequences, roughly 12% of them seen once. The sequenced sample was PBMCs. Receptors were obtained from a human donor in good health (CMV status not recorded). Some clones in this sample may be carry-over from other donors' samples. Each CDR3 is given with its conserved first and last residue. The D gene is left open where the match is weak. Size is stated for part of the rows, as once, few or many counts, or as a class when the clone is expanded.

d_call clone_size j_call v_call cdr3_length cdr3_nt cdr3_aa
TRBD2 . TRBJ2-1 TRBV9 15 TGTGCCAGCAGCGGGGGGGGAAGGGCAGCCGCCGAGCAGTTCTTC CASSGGGRAAAEQFF
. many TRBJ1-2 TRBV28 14 TGTGCCAGCAGTTCAGGACGGTCTGGGGGAGGCTACACCTTC CASSSGRSGGGYTF
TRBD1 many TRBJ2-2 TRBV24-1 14 TGTGCCACCAGTGATCACAGGGGTGCCGGGGAGCTGTTTTTT CATSDHRGAGELFF
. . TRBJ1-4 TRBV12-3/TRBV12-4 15 TGTGCCAGCAGTTTGGAGGGAATGGTTAATGAAAAACTGTTTTTT CASSLEGMVNEKLFF
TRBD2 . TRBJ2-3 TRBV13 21 TGTGCCAGCAGCATAACTTCCGGGACTAGCGGAGGGAGGGGCCACAGGGATACGCAGTATTTT CASSITSGTSGGRGHRDTQYF
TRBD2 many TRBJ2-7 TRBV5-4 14 TGTGCCAGCAGTTACGTCGGGGGGAATTACGAGCAGTACTTC CASSYVGGNYEQYF
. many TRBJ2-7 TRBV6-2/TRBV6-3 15 TGTGCCAGCAGTTCTAGCTGGACTTCCTCCTACGAGCAGTACTTC CASSSSWTSSYEQYF
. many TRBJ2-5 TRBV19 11 TGTGCCAGCAGAACCGGCGAGACCCAGTACTTC CASRTGETQYF
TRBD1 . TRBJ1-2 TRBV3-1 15 TGTGCCAGCAGCCCCTGGACAGGGGGCTCCCATGGCTACACCTTC CASSPWTGGSHGYTF
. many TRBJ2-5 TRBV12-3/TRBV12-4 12 TGTGCCAGCAGTTTAAGTGGGAAGACCCAGTACTTC CASSLSGKTQYF
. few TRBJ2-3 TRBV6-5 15 TGTGCCAGCAGTTACTCGCCCCCCAGCACAGATACGCAGTATTTT CASSYSPPSTDTQYF
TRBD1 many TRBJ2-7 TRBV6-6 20 TGTGCCAGCAGTTACTCGAAGGGGACAGGGGAAAATGCGGGTAACTACGAGCAGTACTTC CASSYSKGTGENAGNYEQYF
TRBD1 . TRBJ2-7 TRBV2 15 TGTGCCAGCAGCGTTCCGGGACAGCCGCCTGGCGAGCAGTACTTC CASSVPGQPPGEQYF
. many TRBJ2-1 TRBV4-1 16 TGCGCCAGCAGCCAAGACAGGGGAGTCTCCTACAATGAGCAGTTCTTC CASSQDRGVSYNEQFF
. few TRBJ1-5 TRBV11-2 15 TGTGCCAGCTTCCGCCGGGGAAGGGAACAACAGCCCCAGCATTTT CASFRRGREQQPQHF
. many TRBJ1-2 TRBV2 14 TGTGCCAGCAGGAGCGACCCAGAATTTTATGGCTACACCTTC CASRSDPEFYGYTF
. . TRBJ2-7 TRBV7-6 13 TGTGCCAGCACCGCGGCAGGGGGGTACGAGCAGTACTTC CASTAAGGYEQYF